This T cell receptor beta chain was found in a study of CD8 T cells in ankylosing spondylitis. Libraries for TCR beta were made by quantitative 5'-RACE with molecular barcodes. TCRdb ran MiXCR on the 5' RACE reads and lists one entry per CDR3 protein. The sample holds around 230,000 distinct CDR3 sequences, 8.6% seen once. Germline V gene sequence: CDR1 SGHRS, CDR2 YFSETQ. V was clipped by 4 bases and J by 7 bases, with 17 bases between them. The CDR3 covers 15 residues. The study, taken as a whole, reports: A number of the motif variants had already been described in reactive arthritis synovial fluid and blood. Disease-linked clones were reportedly significantly enriched in matched ankylosing spondylitis synovial fluid.

This clonotype was seen a handful of times. Its antigen is still unknown. V usage is TRBV5-1 and J usage is TRBJ2-2; D gene uncertain. Sequenced: blood, either unsorted or a sorted T cell fraction (not recorded which). The receptor was derived from a male donor with ankylosing spondylitis or in good health (not recorded which). CDR3 protein: CASSPEEGKVGELFF. CDR3 in DNA: TGCGCCAGCAGCCCCGAAGAAGGAAAGGTCGGGGAGCTGTTTTTT. The entire variable domain, with the rest obtained from reference TRBV5-1 and TRBJ2-2, is as follows: KAGVTQTPRYLIKTRGQQVTLSCSPISGHRSVSWYQQTPGQGLQFLFEYFSETQRNKGNFPGRFSGRQFSNSRSEMNVSTLELGDSALYLCASSPEEGKVGELFFGEGSRLTVL.